A selection of T cell receptor beta chains follows, all from one sample in a study of T cell responses to AZD1222 COVID-19 vaccine. Some clones are missing from TCRdb's copy, which holds only in-frame ones; the method was immunoSEQ multiplex PCR. The sample holds 110,000 to 150,000 clones, 80% to 95% seen once. Sequencing was performed on peripheral blood, taken on day 0 of AZD1222 vaccination. Every receptor here comes from an adult in good health. Each CDR3 is given with its conserved first and last residue. The D gene is left open where the match is weak. Clone sizes are given selectively: once, few, many, or a class where the clone is expanded.

CDR3: CASSVGISGRSVDEQFF
DNA: TGTGCCAGCAGCGTAGGAATTAGCGGGAGGTCTGTTGATGAGCAGTTCTTC
V: TRBV9
D: TRBD2
size: -
J: TRBJ2-1

CDR3: CASSFRRVGGTQYF
DNA: TGTGCCAGCAGCTTCAGACGGGTCGGGGGGACCCAGTACTTC
V: TRBV7-9
D: -
size: few
J: TRBJ2-5

CDR3: CATSAIGPYSPQHF
DNA: TGTGCCACCAGTGCTATCGGACCGTACTCGCCCCAGCATTTT
V: TRBV24-1
D: -
size: few
J: TRBJ1-5

CDR3: CASSVEPDRAYEQYF
DNA: TGTGCCAGCAGCGTAGAACCGGACAGGGCCTACGAGCAGTACTTC
V: TRBV9
D: TRBD1
size: -
J: TRBJ2-7

CDR3: CATGNEQFF
DNA: TGTGCCACGGGGAATGAGCAGTTCTTC
V: TRBV15
D: -
size: few
J: TRBJ2-1

CDR3: CASSLALAGENTGELFF
DNA: TGCGCCAGCAGCTTGGCCCTAGCGGGAGAGAACACCGGGGAGCTGTTTTTT
V: TRBV5-1
D: TRBD2
size: -
J: TRBJ2-2

CDR3: CASSRRRGYEQYF
DNA: TGTGCCAGCAGCCGTAGACGGGGATACGAGCAGTACTTC
V: TRBV7-2
D: -
size: -
J: TRBJ2-7

CDR3: CSVRSGNANTGELFF
DNA: TGCAGCGTTCGTAGCGGGAACGCGAACACCGGGGAGCTGTTTTTT
V: TRBV29-1
D: TRBD2
size: -
J: TRBJ2-2

CDR3: CASSYREVTDTQYF
DNA: TGTGCCAGCAGCTACAGGGAGGTCACAGATACGCAGTATTTT
V: TRBV7-2
D: -
size: -
J: TRBJ2-3

CDR3: CASRVRQGAFEQYF
DNA: TGTGCCAGCAGGGTAAGACAGGGGGCGTTCGAGCAGTACTTC
V: TRBV28
D: TRBD1
size: -
J: TRBJ2-7

CDR3: CASNGLEGEQFF
DNA: TGTGCCAGCAATGGGCTAGAAGGTGAGCAGTTCTTC
V: TRBV28
D: -
size: -
J: TRBJ2-1

CDR3: CASNSQGARGTEAFF
DNA: TGTGCCAGCAATTCCCAGGGGGCGAGGGGCACTGAAGCTTTCTTT
V: TRBV2
D: TRBD1
size: -
J: TRBJ1-1

CDR3: CASSLGDIGDSNQPQHF
DNA: TGCGCCAGCAGCTTGGGAGACATTGGGGATAGCAATCAGCCCCAGCATTTT
V: TRBV5-1
D: -
size: -
J: TRBJ1-5

CDR3: CASSQELAASTDTQYF
DNA: TGTGCCAGCAGCCAAGAGCTAGCGGCGAGCACAGATACGCAGTATTTT
V: TRBV4-2
D: TRBD2
size: -
J: TRBJ2-3

CDR3: CASSFLRGADSNQPQHF
DNA: TGTGCCAGCAGCTTCTTGAGGGGGGCCGATAGCAATCAGCCCCAGCATTTT
V: TRBV5-6
D: -
size: -
J: TRBJ1-5

CDR3: CASVVGLGQYF
DNA: TGTGCCAGCGTGGTGGGACTGGGCCAGTACTTC
V: TRBV6-5
D: -
size: -
J: TRBJ2-5

CDR3: CASSTTGNRLDGNYGYTF
DNA: TGTGCCAGTAGTACGACAGGGAATCGGCTCGACGGGAACTATGGCTACACCTTC
V: TRBV19
D: TRBD1
size: -
J: TRBJ1-2

CDR3: CASSVTGQGSYGYTF
DNA: TGTGCCAGCAGCGTGACGGGACAGGGCTCCTATGGCTACACCTTC
V: TRBV9
D: TRBD1
size: -
J: TRBJ1-2

CDR3: CASRQGGAGQPQHF
DNA: TGTGCCAGTAGGCAGGGCGGGGCTGGACAGCCCCAGCATTTT
V: TRBV19
D: -
size: -
J: TRBJ1-5

CDR3: CASSYGGHGYTF
DNA: TGTGCCAGCAGTTACGGTGGCCATGGCTACACCTTC
V: TRBV6-5
D: -
size: -
J: TRBJ1-2

CDR3: CASSQVGARNQPQHF
DNA: TGCGCCAGCAGCCAAGTAGGAGCTCGCAATCAGCCCCAGCATTTT
V: TRBV4-1
D: -
size: -
J: TRBJ1-5

CDR3: CASSLTGVTLHF
DNA: TGTGCCAGCAGCCTGACAGGGGTCACCCTCCACTTT
V: TRBV7-8
D: TRBD1
size: -
J: TRBJ1-6

CDR3: CASSGGGYGNTIYF
DNA: TGTGCCAGCAGCGGGGGAGGTTACGGAAACACCATATATTTT
V: TRBV9
D: -
size: -
J: TRBJ1-3

CDR3: CAITTSPLAPGYTF
DNA: TGTGCCATCACCACTAGTCCGTTAGCCCCCGGCTACACCTTC
V: TRBV10-3
D: -
size: -
J: TRBJ1-2

CDR3: CASSFDRAVPYEQYF
DNA: TGTGCCAGCAGTTTCGACAGGGCTGTTCCCTACGAGCAGTACTTC
V: TRBV27
D: TRBD1
size: -
J: TRBJ2-7

CDR3: CASGLDTRLFF
DNA: TGTGCTAGTGGTTTGGATACCAGATTGTTCTTC
V: TRBV12-5
D: -
size: -
J: TRBJ2-1

CDR3: CASSPPGRTGELFF
DNA: TGTGCCAGCAGCCCCCCGGGACGTACCGGGGAGCTGTTTTTT
V: TRBV9
D: -
size: -
J: TRBJ2-2

CDR3: CASRITTGNYGYTF
DNA: TGTGCCAGCAGAATCACGACAGGGAACTATGGCTACACCTTC
V: TRBV28
D: TRBD1
size: -
J: TRBJ1-2

CDR3: CASSLDPFKAGYGYTF
DNA: TGTGCCAGCAGCTTAGATCCCTTCAAGGCAGGCTATGGCTACACCTTC
V: TRBV7-9
D: -
size: -
J: TRBJ1-2

CDR3: CASSLDLAGYNEQFF
DNA: TGCGCCAGCAGCTTGGATCTAGCGGGGTACAATGAGCAGTTCTTC
V: TRBV5-1
D: TRBD2
size: -
J: TRBJ2-1